The 11 T cell receptor beta chains listed next were all sequenced from one sample in a study of blood T cell repertoires in COVID-19. The repertoire was sequenced with immunoSEQ multiplex PCR; TCRdb's copy has only in-frame clones and lacks some. This table holds 130,000 to 150,000 clones, around 87% found once. The sequenced sample consisted of PBMCs or T cells enriched from blood (not recorded which). These receptors all stem from a man between 60 and 75 years old who had recovered from COVID-19.

The chain has TRBV15 and TRBJ2-7; TRBD1 aligns across 8 bases. CDR3 length equals 13 residues. Losses at the gene ends were 5 bases for V and 2 bases for J; bases not matched to a gene: 2. Germline V gene data show CDR1 as LNHNV and CDR2 as YYDKDF (reference sequence). In DNA, the CDR3 is TGTGCCACCAGCCCGGGACAGGCCTACGAGCAGTACTTC. Protein sequence: CATSPGQAYEQYF.

The chain is built from TRBV11-2 and TRBJ2-7; D is perhaps TRBD1 (5 bases). This CDR3 contains 15 residues. The germline V gene encodes CDR1 SGHAT and CDR2 FQNNGV. The V and J ends lost 1 base and 1 base respectively, with 11 bases between them. In nucleotides, the CDR3 is TGTGCCAGCAGCTTAGCCCCCGCAGGGTCCTACGAGCAGTACTTC. This sequence encodes CASSLAPAGSYEQYF.

This chain joins TRBV9 and TRBJ2-2; D ambiguous. Germline V gives CDR1 SGDLS, CDR2 YYNGEE. The V end was cut by 1 base, the J end by 4 bases, with 5 bases between. The CDR3 has 13 residues. The CDR3 loop reads CASSVSGTGELFF. CDR3 coding DNA: TGTGCCAGCAGCGTATCCGGCACCGGGGAGCTGTTTTTT.

The chain joins TRBV24-1 to TRBJ2-3, with 7 nucleotides matching TRBD1. The CDR3 sequence is 15 residues long. The V segment lost 1 base and the J segment 4 bases; nucleotides outside the gene matches: 4. CDR1 and CDR2 (germline): KGHDR, SFDVKD. DNA for the CDR3: TGTGCCACCAGTGATTTTAGGCAGGGGGCAGATACGCAGTATTTT. Its translation: CATSDFRQGADTQYF.

V gene TRBV2 combines with J gene TRBJ2-3; no clear D. The CDR3 spans 15 residues. Trimming left V 3 bases short and J 0 bases short, with 10 bases between. Looked up from germline, CDR1 is SNHLY and CDR2 is FYNNEI. The CDR3 sequence: CASSDQDSSTDTQYF. CDR3 sequence (DNA): TGTGCCAGCAGTGACCAAGACTCTAGCACAGATACGCAGTATTTT.

V and J are TRBV6-4 and TRBJ1-5; a weak D match, TRBD1 (5 bases). The CDR3 loop spans 16 amino acids. Deletions cut 4 bases from V and 3 bases from J, with 16 bases between. Germline V CDR1 and CDR2: MRHNA, SNTAGT. Here the CDR3 DNA reads TGTGCCAGCAGTGCAACCAGGACATTCGACAATCAGCCCCAGCATTTT. Residues: CASSATRTFDNQPQHF.

The chain employs TRBV9 and TRBJ1-5; 9 bases fit TRBD1. CDR3 length: 15 amino acids. Germline values: CDR1 SGDLS, CDR2 YYNGEE. Trimming cost V 3 bases and J 5 bases; bases outside gene matches: 6. CDR3 amino acids: CASSEQGARDQPQHF. For the CDR3, the DNA is TGTGCCAGCAGCGAACAGGGGGCGAGAGATCAGCCCCAGCATTTT.

CDR3 sequence: CSVGGLAVHEQFF. CDR3 coding DNA: TGCAGCGTTGGGGGACTAGCGGTCCATGAGCAGTTCTTC. The chain links TRBV29-1 to TRBJ2-1; 11 bases fit TRBD2. CDR3 length: 13 amino acids. V lost 4 bases, J lost 8 bases, and 4 bases stayed unmatched. Germline CDR1 SQVTM, CDR2 ANQGSEA.

The chain joins TRBV11-3 to TRBJ2-7; D gene uncertain. Trimming took 4 bases from V and 3 from J, leaving 4 bases between them. This CDR3 region has 11 residues. Germline assignment: CDR1 SGHNT and CDR2 YENEEA. CDR3 nucleotide sequence: TGTGCCAGCAGCTCCGGCTACGAGCAGTACTTC. Translating it yields CASSSGYEQYF.

J is TRBJ2-1 and V is TRBV5-1; no reliable D call. The CDR3 loop spans 14 amino acids. V was trimmed by 0 bases and J by 0 bases, leaving 4 bases between them. Germline loops: CDR1 SGHRS, CDR2 YFSETQ. The CDR3 here is CASSLGASYNEQFF. Written as DNA, the CDR3 is TGCGCCAGCAGCTTGGGAGCCTCCTACAATGAGCAGTTCTTC.

The chain uses TRBV30 and TRBJ2-2; D is ambiguous. V was pared by 3 bases and J by 4 bases, with 6 bases between. The CDR3 has 12 residues. CDR1 and CDR2 from the germline V gene are GTSNPN and SVGIG (reference sequence). The CDR3 DNA reads TGTGCCTGGAGCTGGGCCACCGGGGAGCTGTTTTTT. Its translation is CAWSWATGELFF.